These 18 T cell receptor beta chains originate from one sample sequenced in a study of cytomegalovirus exposure and HLA in healthy donors. Vbeta (60) and Jbeta (13) primers were used in the PCR. The protocol was immunoSEQ multiplex PCR, while the TCRdb copy is restricted to in-frame clones and leaves out a portion. Altogether 150,000 to 200,000 clones are present, almost 85% being singletons, with the ten largest covering approximately 0.25%. Sequenced input: PBMCs. These receptors came from a boy younger than 18 in good health and CMV-seronegative.

This chain connects TRBV27 to TRBJ2-1; tentative D call: TRBD2 (6 bases). Germline values: CDR1 MNHEY, CDR2 SMNVEV (reference sequence). The CDR3 sequence is 18 residues long. The V end lost 7 bases, the J end lost 0 bases, and 22 bases lay between the germline ends. CDR3 sequence reads: CASNSVDPRESSYNEQFF. CDR3 bases: TGTGCCAGCAACTCCGTGGATCCCCGGGAGAGCTCCTACAATGAGCAGTTCTTC.

The chain has TRBV7-2 and TRBJ2-7, with D unresolved. The CDR3 sequence is 11 residues long. V was cut by 0 bases and J by 7 bases, with 4 bases left in between. CDR1 and CDR2 (germline): SGHTA, FQGNSA. CDR3 loop: CASSLAREQYF. CDR3 coding DNA: TGTGCCAGCAGCTTAGCCCGGGAGCAGTACTTC. The full variable domain, rest sourced from reference TRBV7-2 and TRBJ2-7, is GAGVSQSPSNKVTEKGKDVELRCDPISGHTALYWYRQSLGQGLEFLIYFQGNSAPDKSGLPSDRFSAERTGGSVSTLTIQRTQQEDSAVYLCASSLAREQYFGPGTRLTVT.

V and J are TRBV11-2 and TRBJ2-2; TRBD2 is a possible D gene (5 bases). V dropped 5 bases and J dropped 5 bases, with 12 bases sitting between them. The germline V gene has CDR1 SGHAT and CDR2 FQNNGV. The CDR3 spans 14 residues. The CDR3 loop is CASSVAGGTGELFF. CDR3 in DNA: TGTGCCAGCAGCGTCGCGGGTGGGACCGGGGAGCTGTTTTTT.

The chain couples TRBV15 to TRBJ2-2; 7 nucleotides match TRBD1. This CDR3 has 14 residues. Germline-derived CDR1 and CDR2 are LNHNV and YYDKDF (reference sequence). V gave up 4 bases and J gave up 6 bases; unmatched junction bases: 5. CDR3 DNA sequence: TGTGCCACCAGCAAAACAGGGGCCCCCGGGGAGCTGTTTTTT. This encodes CATSKTGAPGELFF.

The genes are TRBV4-2 and TRBJ2-1; 7 nucleotides line up with TRBD2. Germline values: CDR1 LGHNA, CDR2 YNFKEQ. V was pared by 3 bases and J by 4 bases, with 6 bases of the junction left unmatched. The length of the CDR3 is 15 residues. CDR3 amino acids: CASSHPGLKYNEQFF. CDR3 coding DNA: TGTGCCAGCAGCCATCCGGGACTAAAATACAATGAGCAGTTCTTC.

This chain uses TRBV15 with TRBJ2-5; D is unresolved. This CDR3 region has 13 residues. Trimming took off 3 bases at V and 1 base at J, with 6 bases between the two ends. Looked up from germline, CDR1 is LNHNV and CDR2 is YYDKDF (reference sequence). Written as DNA, the CDR3 is TGTGCCACCAGCAGGCGATTCCAAGAGACCCAGTACTTC. It specifies CATSRRFQETQYF.

The chain recombines TRBV11-2 with TRBJ1-2; 8 nucleotides match TRBD1. Germline CDR1 reads SGHAT; CDR2 reads FQNNGV. The trim removed 1 base at V and 4 bases at J, leaving 5 bases unmatched. The CDR3 consists of 15 residues. The CDR3 loop is CASSLVQTGAYGYTF. In DNA, the CDR3 is TGTGCCAGCAGCTTAGTTCAGACAGGGGCCTATGGCTACACCTTC.

This chain uses TRBV15 with TRBJ2-1; perhaps TRBD2 as D (5 bases). The germline V gene has CDR1 LNHNV and CDR2 YYDKDF (reference sequence). This CDR3 comprises 13 residues. Trimming took 0 bases from V and 12 from J, leaving 12 bases between them. The CDR3 DNA is TGTGCCACCAGCAGAGATCTTGGAGGCGGGCAGTTCTTC. Amino acid sequence: CATSRDLGGGQFF.

The rearrangement joins TRBV4-3 to TRBJ1-6; TRBD1 aligns across 7 bases. From germline, CDR1 is LGHNA and CDR2 YSLEER. J lost 0 bases, V lost 3 bases, and 14 bases had no gene match. The CDR3 contains 20 residues. CDR3 in amino acids: CASSQASGTALSSYNSPLHF. CDR3 coding DNA: TGCGCCAGCAGCCAGGCCTCCGGGACAGCCTTGAGCTCCTATAATTCACCCCTCCACTTT.

The genes are TRBV30 and TRBJ2-7, with D possibly being TRBD1 (5 bases). V lost 5 bases, J lost 4 bases, and 12 bases lay in between. From germline, CDR1 is GTSNPN and CDR2 SVGIG (reference sequence). This CDR3 has 12 amino acids. In DNA form, the CDR3 reads TGTGCCTGGTCTTTTCAGGGTTACGAGCAGTACTTC. It yields the protein CAWSFQGYEQYF.

This clone came up a few times. J is TRBJ2-5 and V is TRBV6-1; D not resolved. The DNA end is a closer match to TRBJ2-7, so the J assignment may be wrong. This CDR3 has 11 residues. CDR1 and CDR2 (germline): MNHNS, SASEGT. CDR3: CASSEAYEQYF. The CDR3 nucleotides read TGTGCCAGCAGTGAAGCCTACGAGCAGTACTTC.

CDR3 DNA: TGTGCCAGCAGCGACGGGACAGTGTACAATGAGCAGTTCTTC. Its protein product is CASSDGTVYNEQFF. The chain employs TRBV9 and TRBJ2-1, with TRBD1 matching over 7 bases. The CDR3 runs 14 residues. V trimming: 3 bases; J trimming: 4 bases; junction bases outside the gene matches: 4. Germline-derived CDR1 and CDR2 are SGDLS and YYNGEE.

This chain uses TRBV27 with TRBJ2-6; 10 nucleotides line up with TRBD1. J was trimmed by 0 bases and V by 7 bases; bases with no gene match: 6. The CDR3 sequence is 17 residues long. Looked up from germline, CDR1 is MNHEY and CDR2 is SMNVEV (reference sequence). The CDR3 DNA sequence: TGTGCCAGCAAGGACAGGGGGAGAGACTCTGGGGCCAACGTCCTGACTTTC. This encodes CASKDRGRDSGANVLTF.

The V call is TRBV6-5, the J call TRBJ2-2, with 7 bases lining up with TRBD1. Germline V gene data show CDR1 as MNHEY and CDR2 as SVGAGI. V trimming: 0 bases; J trimming: 1 base; junction bases outside the gene matches: 2. The CDR3 is made up of 16 amino acids. This CDR3 reads CASSYSGTENTGELFF. CDR3 nucleotide sequence: TGTGCCAGCAGTTACTCCGGGACAGAGAACACCGGGGAGCTGTTTTTT.

The rearrangement uses TRBV28 and TRBJ2-2; perhaps TRBD2 as D (7 bases). CDR1 is MDHEN and CDR2 is SYDVKM in the germline V gene. CDR3 length: 16 residues. Trimming stripped 5 bases from V and 3 bases from J, with 16 bases between. The CDR3 protein is CASSTLGAGDTGELFF. CDR3 nucleotide sequence: TGTGCCAGCAGTACCTTGGGGGCGGGGGACACCGGGGAGCTGTTTTTT.

This sequence joins TRBV27 and TRBJ2-7; weak D call: TRBD1 (6 bases). V lost 7 bases, J lost 7 bases, and 26 bases lay in between. The CDR3 runs to 16 residues. Germline V lookup: CDR1 MNHEY, CDR2 SMNVEV (reference sequence). CDR3 in DNA: TGTGCCAGCACCGGCACGCGAAGGGGGATGCGTGGGGAGCAGTACTTC. Its translation: CASTGTRRGMRGEQYF.

The chain couples TRBV19 to TRBJ1-2, with 9 bases lining up with TRBD1. Trimming at V came to 4 bases and at J to 6 bases, leaving 6 bases not matched to a gene. This CDR3 has 14 residues. The germline CDR1 and CDR2 sequences are LNHDA and SQIVND (reference sequence). The CDR3 nucleotides are TGTGCCAGTAGTACCACAGGGGGCGCAGATGGCTACACCTTC. Encoded protein: CASSTTGGADGYTF. Full variable domain (missing parts from reference TRBV19 and TRBJ1-2): DGGITQSPKYLFRKEGQNVTLSCEQNLNHDAMYWYRQDPGQGLRLIYYSQIVNDFQKGDIAEGYSVSREKKESFPLTVTSAQKNPTAFYLCASSTTGGADGYTFGSGTRLTVV.

J is TRBJ1-1 and V is TRBV6-5, with D perhaps matching TRBD1 (6 bases). This CDR3 has 15 amino acids. Germline loops: CDR1 MNHEY, CDR2 SVGAGI. Deletions cut 2 bases from V and 1 base from J, with 11 bases between. CDR3 nucleotides: TGTGCCAGCAGTTACGCGGGGGCAGAGAACACTGAAGCTTTCTTT. Translation: CASSYAGAENTEAFF.